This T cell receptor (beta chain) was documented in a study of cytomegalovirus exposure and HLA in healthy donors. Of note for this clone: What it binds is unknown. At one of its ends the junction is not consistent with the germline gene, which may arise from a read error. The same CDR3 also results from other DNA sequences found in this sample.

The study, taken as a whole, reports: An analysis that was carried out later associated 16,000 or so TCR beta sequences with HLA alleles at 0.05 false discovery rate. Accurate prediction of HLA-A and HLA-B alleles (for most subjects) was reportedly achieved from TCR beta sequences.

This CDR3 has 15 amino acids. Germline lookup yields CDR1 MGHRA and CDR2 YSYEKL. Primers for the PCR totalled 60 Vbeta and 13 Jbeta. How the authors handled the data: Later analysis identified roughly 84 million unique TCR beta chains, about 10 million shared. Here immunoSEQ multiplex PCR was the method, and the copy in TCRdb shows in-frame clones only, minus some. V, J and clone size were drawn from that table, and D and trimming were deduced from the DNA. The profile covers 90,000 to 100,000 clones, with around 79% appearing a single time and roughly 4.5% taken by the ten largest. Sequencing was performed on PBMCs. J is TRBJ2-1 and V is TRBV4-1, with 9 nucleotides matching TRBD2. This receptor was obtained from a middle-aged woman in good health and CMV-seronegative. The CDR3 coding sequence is TGCGCAAGCAGCCAAGCGATGGGGGCGGGGGGGGTTCCTCTCTTC. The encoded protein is CASSQAMGAGGVPLF.